A selection of T cell receptor beta chains follows, all from one sample in a study of OX40 agonist ivuxolimab in advanced cancers. This table comes from immunoSEQ multiplex PCR, and its TCRdb copy is limited to in-frame clones, with some not included. Of some 64,000 clones listed, approximately 77% are singletons. This sample comprised CD4+ or CD8+ T cells sorted from blood, obtained in a trial of the OX40 agonist ivuxolimab. Receptor source: an adult with an advanced solid tumor such as melanoma, head and neck, liver or kidney cancer. CDR3s include the opening cysteine and the closing phenylalanine or tryptophan. Fields, in order: V gene, J gene, D gene, clone size, CDR3 DNA, CDR3 protein. D genes are given only for firm matches. Size is stated for part of the rows, as once, few or many counts, or as a class when the clone is expanded.

>TRBV11-2|TRBJ2-1|-|-
TGTGCCAGCAGCTTAAGTACGGAAAACAATGAGCAGTTCTTC
CASSLSTENNEQFF
>TRBV6-6|TRBJ1-2|-|-
TGTGCCAGCAGTCGCCGGGACGGAGCCTATGGCTACACCTTC
CASSRRDGAYGYTF
>TRBV28|TRBJ2-2|TRBD1|-
TGTGCCAGCAGTTCCGCCGGGACAGGGGTAGGCGGGGAGCTGTTTTTT
CASSSAGTGVGGELFF
>TRBV2|TRBJ2-3|-|once
TGTGCCAGCACTTTGCGAACGTTCACAGATACGCAGTATTTT
CASTLRTFTDTQYF
>TRBV11-2|TRBJ2-1|-|once
TGTGCCAGCAGGAAGTCCGGGCTACAGGGTTTATACGATGAGCAGTTCTTC
CASRKSGLQGLYDEQFF
>TRBV19|TRBJ1-2|-|few
TGTGCCAGTAGTAAAGGGGGAAGGTACTATGGCTACACCTTC
CASSKGGRYYGYTF
>TRBV5-5|TRBJ2-7|TRBD1|-
TGTGCCAGCAGCTCGCCGAAGGGGGCCTGGGGGGAGCAGTACTTC
CASSSPKGAWGEQYF
>TRBV9|TRBJ2-3|-|-
TGTGCCAGCAGCGTAGTTGACACAGATACGCAGTATTTT
CASSVVDTDTQYF
>TRBV11-2|TRBJ1-2|-|-
TGTGCCAGCAGCTTAAAGGGGGGCTATGGCTACACCTTC
CASSLKGGYGYTF
>TRBV2|TRBJ2-3|-|-
TGTGCCAGCAGTGATGTATTAGGGTCTGATACGCAGTATTTT
CASSDVLGSDTQYF
>TRBV18|TRBJ1-1|TRBD1|-
TGTGCCAGCTCACGGACAGGGAGAAACACTGAAGCTTTCTTT
CASSRTGRNTEAFF
>TRBV5-1|TRBJ2-5|TRBD1|once
TGCGCCAGCAGCAAAAGGGACAGGGTAAAGGGAGAGACCCAGTACTTC
CASSKRDRVKGETQYF
>TRBV4-3|TRBJ1-4|TRBD1|-
TGCGCCAGCAGCCAAGGGGACAGGGACCATGAAAAACTGTTTTTT
CASSQGDRDHEKLFF
>TRBV28|TRBJ1-4|-|-
TGTGCCAGCTTTACCAGAGTTAATGAAAAACTGTTTTTT
CASFTRVNEKLFF
>TRBV19|TRBJ1-5|-|-
TGTGCCAGTAGTACCGACCACGAGGATAATCAGCCCCAGCATTTT
CASSTDHEDNQPQHF
>TRBV5-1|TRBJ2-3|TRBD2|-
TGCGCCAGCAGCTTGGAGACTAGCGAAGATACGCAGTATTTT
CASSLETSEDTQYF
>TRBV6-1|TRBJ2-2|TRBD2|-
TGTGCCATGCTAGCGGGTGGAACCGGGGAGCTGTTTTTT
CAMLAGGTGELFF
>TRBV14|TRBJ1-2|-|-
TGTGCCAGCAGCCGAGGACGGGGTCGCTACACCTTC
CASSRGRGRYTF
>TRBV5-6|TRBJ1-6|-|-
TGTGCCAGCAGTTCAGACATTTATAATTCACCCCTCCACTTT
CASSSDIYNSPLHF